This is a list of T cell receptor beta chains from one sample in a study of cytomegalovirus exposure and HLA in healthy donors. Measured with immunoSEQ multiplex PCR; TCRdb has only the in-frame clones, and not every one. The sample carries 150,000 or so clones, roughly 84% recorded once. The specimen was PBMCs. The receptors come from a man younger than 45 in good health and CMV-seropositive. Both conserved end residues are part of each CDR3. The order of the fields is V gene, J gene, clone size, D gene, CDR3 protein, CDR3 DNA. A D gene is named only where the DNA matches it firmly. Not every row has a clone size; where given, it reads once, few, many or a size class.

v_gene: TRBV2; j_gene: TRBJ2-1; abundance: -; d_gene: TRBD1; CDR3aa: CASSLRQGLKPLF; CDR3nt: TGTGCCAGCAGCCTCAGACAGGGGTTAAAACCCCTCTTC
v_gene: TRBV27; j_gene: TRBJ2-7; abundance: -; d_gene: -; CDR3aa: CASSPSVGEQYF; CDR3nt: TGTGCCAGCAGTCCAAGCGTGGGCGAGCAGTACTTC
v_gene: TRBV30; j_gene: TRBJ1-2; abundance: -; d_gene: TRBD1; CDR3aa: CAWTDRGTLGAGYPWSYGYTF; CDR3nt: TGTGCCTGGACGGACAGGGGTACCCTCGGAGCTGGGTACCCCTGGAGCTATGGCTACACCTTC
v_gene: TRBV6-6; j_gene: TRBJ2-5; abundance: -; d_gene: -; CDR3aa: CASSYDMWRETQYF; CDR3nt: TGTGCCAGCAGTTACGATATGTGGCGGGAGACCCAGTACTTC
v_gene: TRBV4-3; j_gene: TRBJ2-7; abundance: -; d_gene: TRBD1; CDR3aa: CASSRSRDRGFYEQYF; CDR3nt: TGCGCCAGCAGCCGCTCCCGGGACAGGGGTTTCTACGAGCAGTACTTC
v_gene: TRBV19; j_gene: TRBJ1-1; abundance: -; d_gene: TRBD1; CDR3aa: CASSIGQGLTEAFF; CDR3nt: TGTGCCAGTAGTATCGGACAGGGTCTGACTGAAGCTTTCTTT
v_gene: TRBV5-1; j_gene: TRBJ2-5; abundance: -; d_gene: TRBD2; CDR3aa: CASSLGLAGGQETQYF; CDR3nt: TGCGCCAGCAGCTTGGGCCTAGCGGGGGGCCAAGAGACCCAGTACTTC
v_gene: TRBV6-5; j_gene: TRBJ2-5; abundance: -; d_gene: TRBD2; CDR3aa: CASSYSMASGGETQYF; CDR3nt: TGTGCCAGCAGTTACTCGATGGCTAGCGGGGGAGAGACCCAGTACTTC
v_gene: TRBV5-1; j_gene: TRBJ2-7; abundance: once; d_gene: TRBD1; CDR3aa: CASSLGQGEGEQYF; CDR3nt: TGCGCCAGCAGCCTCGGACAGGGGGAAGGGGAGCAGTACTTC
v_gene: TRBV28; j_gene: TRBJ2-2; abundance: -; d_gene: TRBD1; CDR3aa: CASSRDRGYVGELFF; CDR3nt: TGTGCCAGCAGCCGGGACAGGGGGTATGTCGGGGAGCTGTTTTTT
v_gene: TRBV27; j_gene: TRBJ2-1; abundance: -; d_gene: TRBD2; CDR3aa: CASSLRTSGTRPYNEQFF; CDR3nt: TGTGCCAGCAGTTTGCGGACTAGCGGGACTAGACCCTACAATGAGCAGTTCTTC
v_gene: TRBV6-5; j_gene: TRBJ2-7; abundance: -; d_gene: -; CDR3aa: CASGLTSGYEQYF; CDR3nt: TGTGCCAGCGGGCTAACGTCAGGCTACGAGCAGTACTTC
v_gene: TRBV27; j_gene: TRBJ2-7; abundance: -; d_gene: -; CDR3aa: CASSFGEFYEQYF; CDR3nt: TGTGCCAGCAGTTTCGGGGAGTTCTACGAGCAGTACTTC
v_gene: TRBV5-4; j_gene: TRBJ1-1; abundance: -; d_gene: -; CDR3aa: CASSWEAGQDTEAFF; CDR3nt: TGTGCCAGCAGCTGGGAGGCAGGGCAAGACACTGAAGCTTTCTTT
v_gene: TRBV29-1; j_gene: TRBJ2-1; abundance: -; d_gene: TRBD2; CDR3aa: CSFPPWEGGDYNEQFF; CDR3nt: TGCAGCTTTCCCCCCTGGGAGGGTGGGGACTACAATGAGCAGTTCTTC
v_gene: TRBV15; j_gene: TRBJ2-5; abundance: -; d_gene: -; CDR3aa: CATSTAGETQYF; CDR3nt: TGTGCCACCAGCACCGCAGGGGAGACCCAGTACTTC
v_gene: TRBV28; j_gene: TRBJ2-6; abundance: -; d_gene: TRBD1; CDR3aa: CASSPGQGKTGANVLTF; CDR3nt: TGTGCCAGCAGTCCGGGACAGGGGAAGACTGGGGCCAACGTCCTGACTTTC
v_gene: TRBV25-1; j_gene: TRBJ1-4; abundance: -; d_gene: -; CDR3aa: CASSSNDRPDEKLFF; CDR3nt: TGTGCCAGCAGTTCCAATGACAGGCCAGATGAAAAACTGTTTTTT
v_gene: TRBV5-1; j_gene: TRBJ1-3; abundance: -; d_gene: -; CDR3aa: CASSAGFEGEGNTIYF; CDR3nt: TGCGCCAGCAGCGCCGGGTTTGAGGGAGAGGGAAACACCATATATTTT
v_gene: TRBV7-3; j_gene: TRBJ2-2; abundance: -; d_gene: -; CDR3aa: CASSLTGRNTGELFF; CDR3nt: TGTGCCAGCAGCTTAACGGGGCGGAACACCGGGGAGCTGTTTTTT
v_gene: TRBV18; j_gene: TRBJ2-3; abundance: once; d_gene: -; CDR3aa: CASSPEIEDTQYF; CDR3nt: TGTGCCAGCTCACCAGAAATAGAAGATACGCAGTATTTT
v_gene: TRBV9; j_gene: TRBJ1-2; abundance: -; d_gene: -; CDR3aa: CASSVGQLNYGYTF; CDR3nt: TGTGCCAGCAGCGTTGGACAGTTGAACTATGGCTACACCTTC